This T cell receptor beta chain was captured in a study of blood T cells in healthy people across ages. Overall study findings and caveats: The study lacked donor CMV status, which possibly confounded expanded clonotype changes.

Sample-barcoded 5' priming and a J-beta primer mix drove a second PCR of roughly 7 to 11 cycles. In TCRdb, the 5' RACE reads were re-called with MiXCR into one record per CDR3 protein. Of 1,500,000 or so distinct CDR3 sequences listed, roughly 43% are singletons. In regard to this clonotype: Its specificity is unknown.

Peripheral blood from each donor was collected in a volume of roughly 9.2 milliliters. Extracted total RNA amounted to at least 6 micrograms for each sample. The TCR originated in a young woman in good health. The sample was blood.

CDR3 region: CASSQLLWDYGYTF. CDR3 bases: TGCGCCAGCAGCCAACTACTCTGGGACTATGGCTACACCTTC. The gene calls are TRBV4-1 and TRBJ1-2; D unclear. Germline lookup yields CDR1 MGHRA and CDR2 YSYEKL. The CDR3 is made up of 14 amino acids. With 2 bases removed from V and 3 bases from J, the gap between germline ends came to 10 bases.